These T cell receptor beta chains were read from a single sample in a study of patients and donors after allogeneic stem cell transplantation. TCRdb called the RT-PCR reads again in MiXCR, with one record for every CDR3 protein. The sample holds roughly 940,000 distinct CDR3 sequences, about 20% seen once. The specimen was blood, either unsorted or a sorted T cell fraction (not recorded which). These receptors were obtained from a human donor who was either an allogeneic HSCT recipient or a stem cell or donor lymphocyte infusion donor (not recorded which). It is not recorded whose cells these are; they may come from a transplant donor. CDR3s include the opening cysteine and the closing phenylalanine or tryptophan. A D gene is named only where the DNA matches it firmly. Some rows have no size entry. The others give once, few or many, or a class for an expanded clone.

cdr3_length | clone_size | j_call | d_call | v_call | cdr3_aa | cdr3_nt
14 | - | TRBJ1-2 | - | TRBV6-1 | CASSPDSWNYGYTF | TGTGCCAGCAGTCCGGACAGCTGGAACTATGGCTACACCTTC
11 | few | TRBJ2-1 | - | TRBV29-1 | CSVLGRREQFF | TGCAGCGTTCTGGGCCGCCGTGAGCAGTTCTTC
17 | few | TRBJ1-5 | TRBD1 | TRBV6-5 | CASSYSPGQGGNQPQHF | TGTGCCAGCAGTTACTCTCCCGGACAGGGCGGCAATCAGCCCCAGCATTTT
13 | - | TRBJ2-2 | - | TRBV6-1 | CASSSERAGELFF | TGTGCCAGCAGCTCTGAGCGGGCCGGGGAGCTGTTTTTT
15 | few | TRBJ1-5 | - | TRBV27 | CASGRAGRTNQPQHF | TGTGCCAGCGGGAGGGCAGGCCGCACCAATCAGCCCCAGCATTTT
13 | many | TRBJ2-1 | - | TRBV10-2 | CASSLQGNNEQFF | TGCGCCAGCAGTCTTCAGGGAAACAATGAGCAGTTCTTC
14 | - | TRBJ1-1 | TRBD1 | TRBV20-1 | CSAVREGANTEAFF | TGCAGTGCTGTCCGGGAGGGGGCTAACACTGAAGCTTTCTTT
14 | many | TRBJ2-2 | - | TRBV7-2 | CASSLSRVTGELFF | TGTGCCAGCAGCTTATCCAGGGTCACCGGGGAGCTGTTTTTT
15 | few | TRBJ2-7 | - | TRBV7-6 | CASSASRETSYEQYF | TGTGCCAGCAGCGCTAGCAGGGAAACTTCCTACGAGCAGTACTTC
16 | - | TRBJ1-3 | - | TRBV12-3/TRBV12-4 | CASSFPGADLGNTIYF | TGTGCCAGCAGTTTCCCGGGGGCAGATCTTGGAAACACCATATATTTT
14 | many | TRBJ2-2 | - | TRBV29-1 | CSAKGGAGTGELFF | TGCAGCGCCAAAGGGGGTGCGGGCACCGGGGAGCTGTTTTTT